A selection of T cell receptor beta chains follows, all from one sample in a study of T-cell reconstitution after alpha-beta-depleted transplantation in children. TCRdb fed the PCR reads into MiXCR, producing one record per CDR3 protein. The repertoire holds fewer than 700,000 distinct CDR3 sequences, 10% to 15% seen once, with about 2% in the top ten. Sequencing was performed on PBMCs, mostly from graft donor cells, taken 360 days after TCRalphabeta/CD19-depleted stem cell transplant. The receptor set was obtained from a male patient between 10 and 17 years old who had a stem cell transplant for acute myeloid leukemia, so the T cells may come from the graft donor. The CDR3 runs from the conserved cysteine through the conserved F or W. A D gene is named only where the DNA matches it firmly. Only some rows state a clone size, as once, few, many or a class for expanded clones.

CDR3 protein: CSVRGLAQTSTDTQYF
CDR3 DNA: TGCAGCGTTCGAGGCCTAGCGCAGACTAGCACAGATACGCAGTATTTT
J gene: TRBJ2-3
clone size: .
V gene: TRBV29-1
D gene: .

CDR3 protein: CASRTTGTYEQYF
CDR3 DNA: TGTGCCAGCAGGACTACAGGGACCTACGAGCAGTACTTC
J gene: TRBJ2-7
clone size: many
V gene: TRBV6-2/TRBV6-3
D gene: .

CDR3 protein: CASSQEDYRDLKLSGANVLTF
CDR3 DNA: TGTGCCAGCAGCCAAGAAGACTACCGGGACTTAAAACTCTCTGGGGCCAACGTCCTGACTTTC
J gene: TRBJ2-6
clone size: few
V gene: TRBV4-2
D gene: .

CDR3 protein: CASSFGGQTYNEQFF
CDR3 DNA: TGCGCCAGCAGCTTTGGGGGACAGACCTACAATGAGCAGTTCTTC
J gene: TRBJ2-1
clone size: .
V gene: TRBV5-1
D gene: TRBD1

CDR3 protein: CSARTSGPLSYEQYF
CDR3 DNA: TGCAGTGCTAGGACTAGCGGGCCCCTATCCTACGAGCAGTACTTC
J gene: TRBJ2-7
clone size: .
V gene: TRBV20-1
D gene: TRBD2

CDR3 protein: CASSVDFLSTQYF
CDR3 DNA: TGTGCCAGCAGCGTAGACTTCTTGAGTACGCAGTATTTT
J gene: TRBJ2-3
clone size: .
V gene: TRBV9
D gene: .

CDR3 protein: CSARGAGVAYNEQFF
CDR3 DNA: TGCAGTGCTAGGGGGGCGGGAGTTGCCTACAATGAGCAGTTCTTC
J gene: TRBJ2-1
clone size: many
V gene: TRBV20-1
D gene: .

CDR3 protein: CSVEPPDAQYF
CDR3 DNA: TGCAGCGTTGAACCCCCCGACGCCCAGTACTTC
J gene: TRBJ2-5
clone size: many
V gene: TRBV29-1
D gene: .

CDR3 protein: CASSEGLATEQYF
CDR3 DNA: TGTGCCAGCAGTGAAGGACTAGCGACCGAGCAGTACTTC
J gene: TRBJ2-7
clone size: many
V gene: TRBV25-1
D gene: TRBD2

CDR3 protein: CASSASGTSGGPSYEQYF
CDR3 DNA: TGTGCCAGCAGCGCCTCCGGGACTAGCGGGGGGCCCTCCTACGAGCAGTACTTC
J gene: TRBJ2-7
clone size: .
V gene: TRBV9
D gene: TRBD2

CDR3 protein: CASSAMGGSYNEQFF
CDR3 DNA: TGTGCCAGCAGCGCTATGGGAGGCTCCTACAATGAGCAGTTCTTC
J gene: TRBJ2-1
clone size: .
V gene: TRBV7-9
D gene: .

CDR3 protein: CASSPPPASGIRIYNEQFF
CDR3 DNA: TGTGCCAGCAGCCCCCCCCCGGCTAGCGGGATTCGCATTTACAATGAGCAGTTCTTC
J gene: TRBJ2-1
clone size: few
V gene: TRBV3-1
D gene: TRBD2

CDR3 protein: CSVSRDANTEAFF
CDR3 DNA: TGCAGCGTCTCCCGGGACGCGAACACTGAAGCTTTCTTT
J gene: TRBJ1-1
clone size: many
V gene: TRBV29-1
D gene: .

CDR3 protein: CASSSHHPGLAGNNEQFF
CDR3 DNA: TGTGCCAGCAGCTCACACCACCCGGGTCTAGCGGGAAACAATGAGCAGTTCTTC
J gene: TRBJ2-1
clone size: few
V gene: TRBV3-1
D gene: TRBD2

CDR3 protein: CASSLGTDYSYEQYF
CDR3 DNA: TGCGCCAGCAGCCTTGGGACTGATTATTCCTACGAGCAGTACTTC
J gene: TRBJ2-7
clone size: few
V gene: TRBV4-3
D gene: .

CDR3 protein: CASSLEQGYTGELFF
CDR3 DNA: TGTGCCAGCAGTTTAGAGCAGGGCTACACCGGGGAGCTGTTTTTT
J gene: TRBJ2-2
clone size: few
V gene: TRBV27
D gene: .

CDR3 protein: CASSLGQGGGELFF
CDR3 DNA: TGTGCCAGCAGTTTGGGACAGGGGGGCGGGGAGCTGTTTTTT
J gene: TRBJ2-2
clone size: many
V gene: TRBV12-3/TRBV12-4
D gene: TRBD1

CDR3 protein: CASSLGGGNIQYF
CDR3 DNA: TGTGCCAGCAGCCTAGGGGGTGGGAACATTCAGTACTTC
J gene: TRBJ2-4
clone size: many
V gene: TRBV7-9
D gene: .

CDR3 protein: CASRGSQPTVTAKAKNIQYF
CDR3 DNA: TGTGCCAGCAGGGGAAGCCAGCCAACCGTAACAGCCAAAGCCAAAAACATTCAGTACTTC
J gene: TRBJ2-4
clone size: few
V gene: TRBV21-1
D gene: .

CDR3 protein: CSAQILEDYNEQFF
CDR3 DNA: TGCAGCGCGCAAATTCTAGAAGACTACAATGAGCAGTTCTTC
J gene: TRBJ2-1
clone size: few
V gene: TRBV29-1
D gene: .

CDR3 protein: CSVEGGLAGRSYEQYF
CDR3 DNA: TGCAGCGTTGAAGGGGGACTAGCGGGCCGCTCCTACGAGCAGTACTTC
J gene: TRBJ2-7
clone size: few
V gene: TRBV29-1
D gene: TRBD2

CDR3 protein: CASKGSVWMEQYF
CDR3 DNA: TGTGCCAGCAAAGGGAGCGTGTGGATGGAGCAGTACTTC
J gene: TRBJ2-7
clone size: many
V gene: TRBV12-3/TRBV12-4
D gene: .

CDR3 protein: CASRGLSPEAFF
CDR3 DNA: TGTGCCAGCAGGGGGCTGTCCCCTGAAGCTTTCTTT
J gene: TRBJ1-1
clone size: few
V gene: TRBV7-9
D gene: .

CDR3 protein: CSARAPGGKRETQYF
CDR3 DNA: TGCAGTGCTAGAGCCCCAGGGGGGAAGAGAGAGACCCAGTACTTC
J gene: TRBJ2-5
clone size: few
V gene: TRBV20-1
D gene: .

CDR3 protein: CSAIILGGRNTGELFF
CDR3 DNA: TGCAGTGCTATAATCCTGGGTGGGAGAAACACCGGGGAGCTGTTTTTT
J gene: TRBJ2-2
clone size: .
V gene: TRBV20-1
D gene: .

CDR3 protein: CASSLDPGANEKLFF
CDR3 DNA: TGTGCCAGCAGCTTAGACCCAGGGGCTAATGAAAAACTGTTTTTT
J gene: TRBJ1-4
clone size: .
V gene: TRBV7-9
D gene: .

CDR3 protein: CASSLQAGGTREPFNEQFF
CDR3 DNA: TGTGCCAGCAGTTTACAGGCGGGAGGGACCAGGGAACCGTTCAATGAGCAGTTCTTC
J gene: TRBJ2-1
clone size: many
V gene: TRBV28
D gene: TRBD2

CDR3 protein: CASSEGRGADTQYF
CDR3 DNA: TGTGCCAGCAGTGAAGGCAGGGGGGCAGATACGCAGTATTTT
J gene: TRBJ2-3
clone size: .
V gene: TRBV2
D gene: .

CDR3 protein: CAIRSLNTEAFF
CDR3 DNA: TGTGCCATACGATCCTTGAACACTGAAGCTTTCTTT
J gene: TRBJ1-1
clone size: many
V gene: TRBV10-3
D gene: .

CDR3 protein: CASSLDAANTEAFF
CDR3 DNA: TGTGCCAGCAGCTTAGACGCGGCGAACACTGAAGCTTTCTTT
J gene: TRBJ1-1
clone size: few
V gene: TRBV7-9
D gene: .

CDR3 protein: CSARGDMRPGYEQYF
CDR3 DNA: TGCAGTGCTAGAGGTGACATGAGGCCAGGCTACGAGCAGTACTTC
J gene: TRBJ2-7
clone size: .
V gene: TRBV20-1
D gene: .

CDR3 protein: CASSLRDLRAGELFF
CDR3 DNA: TGTGCCAGCAGCCTCCGGGACTTAAGGGCCGGGGAGCTGTTTTTT
J gene: TRBJ2-2
clone size: .
V gene: TRBV7-3
D gene: .

CDR3 protein: CASSLSRRHSGANVLTF
CDR3 DNA: TGTGCCAGCAGCTTGTCGCGACGCCACTCTGGGGCCAACGTCCTGACTTTC
J gene: TRBJ2-6
clone size: .
V gene: TRBV7-2
D gene: .

CDR3 protein: CSATIAVQETQYF
CDR3 DNA: TGCAGTGCTACCATAGCGGTCCAAGAGACCCAGTACTTC
J gene: TRBJ2-5
clone size: .
V gene: TRBV20-1
D gene: .

CDR3 protein: CASSAHLAGVADTQYF
CDR3 DNA: TGTGCCAGCAGCGCTCATTTAGCGGGAGTGGCAGATACGCAGTATTTT
J gene: TRBJ2-3
clone size: few
V gene: TRBV7-3
D gene: TRBD2

CDR3 protein: CATSDLGTGGVADTQYF
CDR3 DNA: TGTGCCACCAGTGATTTGGGGACGGGGGGAGTAGCAGATACGCAGTATTTT
J gene: TRBJ2-3
clone size: few
V gene: TRBV24-1
D gene: TRBD2

CDR3 protein: CASSFVDPDTQYF
CDR3 DNA: TGTGCCAGCAGCTTCGTGGACCCAGATACGCAGTATTTT
J gene: TRBJ2-3
clone size: .
V gene: TRBV7-3
D gene: .

CDR3 protein: CASSLTGKDKQYF
CDR3 DNA: TGTGCCAGCAGCTTAACCGGGAAAGATAAGCAGTATTTT
J gene: TRBJ2-3
clone size: many
V gene: TRBV7-8
D gene: .

CDR3 protein: CASSSRMGSDTQYF
CDR3 DNA: TGTGCCAGCAGTTCCCGCATGGGATCGGATACGCAGTATTTT
J gene: TRBJ2-3
clone size: .
V gene: TRBV12-3/TRBV12-4
D gene: .

CDR3 protein: CASSNPGRTEAFF
CDR3 DNA: TGTGCCAGCAGTAACCCAGGGCGCACTGAAGCTTTCTTT
J gene: TRBJ1-1
clone size: .
V gene: TRBV25-1
D gene: .

CDR3 protein: CASSLLGNNQPQHF
CDR3 DNA: TGTGCCAGCAGTTTATTAGGGAACAATCAGCCCCAGCATTTT
J gene: TRBJ1-5
clone size: many
V gene: TRBV28
D gene: .

CDR3 protein: CASSLSLANEQFF
CDR3 DNA: TGTGCCAGCAGCTTATCACTAGCCAATGAGCAGTTCTTC
J gene: TRBJ2-1
clone size: .
V gene: TRBV7-2
D gene: .

CDR3 protein: CASKISGLYNEQFF
CDR3 DNA: TGTGCCAGCAAGATAAGTGGGCTTTACAATGAGCAGTTCTTC
J gene: TRBJ2-1
clone size: few
V gene: TRBV7-3
D gene: .

CDR3 protein: CASSPRLAVHEQFF
CDR3 DNA: TGTGCCAGCAGCCCTAGACTAGCGGTCCATGAGCAGTTCTTC
J gene: TRBJ2-1
clone size: .
V gene: TRBV11-1
D gene: TRBD2

CDR3 protein: CSVESWTSVYNEQFF
CDR3 DNA: TGCAGCGTTGAAAGCTGGACTAGCGTATACAATGAGCAGTTCTTC
J gene: TRBJ2-1
clone size: .
V gene: TRBV29-1
D gene: TRBD2

CDR3 protein: CASSWVASGRPQETQYF
CDR3 DNA: TGCGCCAGCAGCTGGGTAGCAAGCGGGAGGCCCCAAGAGACCCAGTACTTC
J gene: TRBJ2-5
clone size: .
V gene: TRBV5-1
D gene: TRBD2

CDR3 protein: CASSHPPVGEETQYF
CDR3 DNA: TGTGCCAGCAGCCACCCCCCGGTGGGGGAAGAGACCCAGTACTTC
J gene: TRBJ2-5
clone size: .
V gene: TRBV3-1
D gene: .

CDR3 protein: CASSRPGNYNEQFF
CDR3 DNA: TGTGCCAGCAGCCGACCGGGAAATTACAATGAGCAGTTCTTC
J gene: TRBJ2-1
clone size: .
V gene: TRBV4-2
D gene: .

CDR3 protein: CASSATGTGEKLFF
CDR3 DNA: TGTGCCAGCAGCGCCACAGGGACCGGTGAAAAACTGTTTTTT
J gene: TRBJ1-4
clone size: few
V gene: TRBV9
D gene: .

CDR3 protein: CSAAGTGGYNEQFF
CDR3 DNA: TGCAGTGCTGCCGGGACAGGGGGCTACAATGAGCAGTTCTTC
J gene: TRBJ2-1
clone size: .
V gene: TRBV20-1
D gene: TRBD1

CDR3 protein: CASSFSRDEAFF
CDR3 DNA: TGTGCCAGCAGCTTCTCCAGGGACGAAGCTTTCTTT
J gene: TRBJ1-1
clone size: few
V gene: TRBV7-6
D gene: .

CDR3 protein: CASSPKTGAYEQYF
CDR3 DNA: TGTGCCAGCAGCCCAAAGACCGGAGCCTACGAGCAGTACTTC
J gene: TRBJ2-7
clone size: few
V gene: TRBV7-2
D gene: .

CDR3 protein: CAWTNTGELFF
CDR3 DNA: TGTGCCTGGACGAACACCGGGGAGCTGTTTTTT
J gene: TRBJ2-2
clone size: .
V gene: TRBV30
D gene: .

CDR3 protein: CAWMGDREEDTQYF
CDR3 DNA: TGTGCCTGGATGGGGGACAGGGAGGAAGATACGCAGTATTTT
J gene: TRBJ2-3
clone size: .
V gene: TRBV30
D gene: TRBD1

CDR3 protein: CASSQVLRGTAWGGYTF
CDR3 DNA: TGTGCCAGCAGCCAAGTACTACGTGGGACAGCTTGGGGTGGCTACACCTTC
J gene: TRBJ1-2
clone size: few
V gene: TRBV3-1
D gene: TRBD1

CDR3 protein: CASRMVGNSNQPQHF
CDR3 DNA: TGTGCCAGCCGGATGGTGGGCAACAGCAATCAGCCCCAGCATTTT
J gene: TRBJ1-5
clone size: .
V gene: TRBV6-2/TRBV6-3
D gene: .

CDR3 protein: CASSQGLASRLGEQFF
CDR3 DNA: TGTGCCAGCAGCCAGGGACTAGCGAGTCGGTTAGGTGAGCAGTTCTTC
J gene: TRBJ2-1
clone size: many
V gene: TRBV11-2
D gene: TRBD2

CDR3 protein: CASSPTGGNGYTF
CDR3 DNA: TGTGCCAGCAGCCCCACCGGGGGAAATGGCTACACCTTC
J gene: TRBJ1-2
clone size: once
V gene: TRBV5-5
D gene: .

CDR3 protein: CASSSEGTAINSPLHF
CDR3 DNA: TGTGCCAGCAGCTCAGAGGGGACAGCCATTAATTCACCCCTCCACTTT
J gene: TRBJ1-6
clone size: .
V gene: TRBV9
D gene: TRBD1

CDR3 protein: CASSFILAGLKYNEQFF
CDR3 DNA: TGCGCCAGCAGCTTTATACTAGCGGGACTAAAGTACAATGAGCAGTTCTTC
J gene: TRBJ2-1
clone size: many
V gene: TRBV5-1
D gene: TRBD2